The following is a T cell receptor (beta chain) sequence with its context. The data were obtained in a study of PD-L1 blockade in urothelial cancer. Study details: T cell content in blood samples showed a median of about 140,000.

Germline V lookup: CDR1 MRHNA, CDR2 SNTAGT. Trimming took 2 bases from V and 4 from J; bases not matched to a gene: 9. CDR3 length equals 18 residues. Each PCR had synthetic TCR analog templates added to it as a spike-in. Libraries were prepared by immunoSEQ multiplex PCR; TCRdb keeps only in-frame clonotypes and omits some of them. The sample carries roughly 32,000 clones, roughly 88% recorded once. The rearrangement joins TRBV6-4 to TRBJ2-6; 9 nucleotides agree with TRBD1. The source material was PBMCs, sampled around atezolizumab (anti-PD-L1) treatment. This clonotype was obtained from a man aged 55 to 70 with urothelial cancer. Here the CDR3 DNA reads TGTGCCAGCAGTGACGTAGGACAGGGGATGGTCGGGGCCAACGTCCTGACTTTC. Its translation is CASSDVGQGMVGANVLTF.